This T cell receptor beta chain was obtained from a study of T cells after yellow fever vaccination. Study results and limitations: A secondary response was less intense yet reached its peak sooner, at day 5 versus 15. The presence of abundant clonotypes contaminating from the bulk population was possible in FACS-sorted repertoires. Overall, a small share of clonotypes was seen in both CD4 and CD8 compartments.

The CDR3 has 15 amino acids. V lost 5 bases, J lost 5 bases, and 9 bases stayed unmatched. CDR1 and CDR2 from the germline V gene are SEHNR and FQNEAQ (reference sequence). As for this clonotype: Its antigen is not identified.

Making TCR cDNA involved 5'RACE template switching, which added UMIs and a universal primer site. TCRdb used MiXCR to reprocess the 5' RACE reads, holding one entry per CDR3 protein. This sample carries 250,000 to 400,000 distinct CDR3 sequences, around 4.5% of them seen once, and the ten largest clones take 15% to 20%. The sequenced sample was PBMCs, obtained 15 days after the yellow fever booster vaccination. The chain carries TRBV7-9 and TRBJ2-5, with 9 nucleotides matching TRBD1. The TCR comes from a man between 18 and 35 years old who received the YFV17D yellow fever vaccine. The CDR3 nucleotides are TGTGCCAGCAGCGCAAACAGGGGGCGCGGGGAGACCCAGTACTTC. This codes for CASSANRGRGETQYF.